The rows below give T cell receptor beta chains drawn from one sample of a study of cytomegalovirus exposure and HLA in healthy donors. The assay was immunoSEQ multiplex PCR, and TCRdb's table has in-frame clones only and misses some. The profile covers 150,000 or so clones, with around 80% appearing a single time and 11% taken by the ten largest. The source material was PBMCs. The receptors come from a man younger than 35 in good health and CMV-seropositive. Each CDR3 is given with its conserved first and last residue. The D gene is left open where the match is weak.

D gene | J gene | V gene | CDR3 protein
. | TRBJ1-2 | TRBV21-1 | CASSKVRLDSEYGYTF
. | TRBJ2-7 | TRBV2 | CASSVEFAGYEQYF
TRBD2 | TRBJ2-1 | TRBV9 | CASSVGEGPYNEQFF
TRBD2 | TRBJ2-1 | TRBV18 | CASSPRAGVGIEQFF
TRBD1 | TRBJ1-2 | TRBV30 | CAWSLQGNGGYTF
. | TRBJ2-7 | TRBV15 | CATSRGHDEQYF
. | TRBJ2-3 | TRBV5-1 | CASSLGGGTDTQYF
. | TRBJ2-3 | TRBV2 | CASSEDYWLSLSDTQYF
. | TRBJ2-1 | TRBV30 | CAWPLSQGLDEQFF
. | TRBJ2-7 | TRBV28 | CASSYPFFSGRGSEQYF
TRBD1 | TRBJ1-4 | TRBV27 | CASSSDRANEKLFF
. | TRBJ2-3 | TRBV29-1 | CSVGGADTQYF
TRBD2 | TRBJ2-3 | TRBV18 | CASSLRTSDADTQYF
. | TRBJ2-5 | TRBV7-9 | CASSQAPQGSGVRGETQYF
. | TRBJ2-6 | TRBV6-1 | CASSEFTGSGANVLTF
. | TRBJ1-3 | TRBV7-8 | CASSLDRTRRDTIYF
TRBD1 | TRBJ1-4 | TRBV28 | CASSTQGALANEKLFF
TRBD1 | TRBJ1-5 | TRBV6-6 | CASSSLGQGSNQPQHF
. | TRBJ2-5 | TRBV6-5 | CASSPTGKETQYF
TRBD2 | TRBJ2-2 | TRBV7-9 | CASSLSGKNTGELFF
TRBD1 | TRBJ1-2 | TRBV28 | CASNHGTGANYGYTF
TRBD1 | TRBJ2-7 | TRBV28 | CASSSEGQGYEQYF
TRBD1 | TRBJ1-1 | TRBV5-1 | CASSPGQISEAFF
. | TRBJ2-2 | TRBV2 | CASSVRGGANSGELFF
. | TRBJ2-3 | TRBV6-1 | CASSDRRVDTQYF
TRBD1 | TRBJ2-7 | TRBV6-1 | CASSARDSPSYEQYF
TRBD2 | TRBJ2-2 | TRBV9 | CASSVSGIVTGELFF
TRBD2 | TRBJ2-7 | TRBV5-4 | CASSPTSGNPYEQYF